Listed here are 14 T cell receptor beta chains from one sample, sequenced in a study of PD-L1 blockade in urothelial cancer. TCRdb's copy holds only in-frame clones and misses some; the assay was immunoSEQ multiplex PCR. The sample contains about 45,000 clones, approximately 78% of which appear only once. Time point given: peripheral blood 6 weeks after treatment start. The input for sequencing was PBMCs, taken around atezolizumab (anti-PD-L1) treatment. The source is a man aged 55 to 70 with urothelial cancer.

The gene calls are TRBV6-1 and TRBJ1-5; no firm D call. The CDR3 has 15 residues. Trimming took off 1 base at V and 0 bases at J, with 7 bases between the two ends. Germline-derived CDR1 and CDR2 are MNHNS and SASEGT. CDR3 in DNA: TGTGCCAGCAGTGAAGGGCCGTCTAGCAATCAGCCCCAGCATTTT. This translates into CASSEGPSSNQPQHF.

CDR3 in DNA: TGTGCCAGCAGTGCACAGGGAGCTGGAAACACCATATATTTT. Encoded protein: CASSAQGAGNTIYF. The gene calls are TRBV2 and TRBJ1-3; perhaps TRBD1 as D (6 bases). V was shortened by 4 bases and J by 2 bases, with 9 bases between the two germline ends. Germline V gene data show CDR1 as SNHLY and CDR2 as FYNNEI. The CDR3 spans 14 residues.

The rearrangement joins TRBV5-5 to TRBJ1-4; D might be TRBD1 (6 bases). Germline V gene sequence: CDR1 SGHKS, CDR2 YYEKEE (reference sequence). Trimming cost V 2 bases and J 8 bases, with 16 bases left between them. The CDR3 sequence is 15 residues long. CDR3 DNA sequence: TGTGCCAGCAGCTTAGAGGGGGATGACAACGAAAAACTGTTTTTT. This codes for CASSLEGDDNEKLFF.

The gene calls are TRBV25-1 and TRBJ2-5, with D possibly matching TRBD2 (6 bases). Germline V lookup: CDR1 MGHDK, CDR2 SYGVNS. The V gene lost 1 base and the J gene lost 3 bases, with 12 bases spanning the gap. CDR3 length equals 15 residues. CDR3 sequence: CASSESGLAKETQYF. DNA of the CDR3: TGTGCCAGCAGTGAATCGGGGCTAGCGAAAGAGACCCAGTACTTC.

The chain is built from TRBV7-8 and TRBJ2-1, with 8 positions matching TRBD2. V gave up 1 base and J gave up 0 bases; unmatched junction bases: 8. The CDR3 is 18 residues long. Germline assignment: CDR1 SGHVS and CDR2 FQNEAQ. CDR3 loop: CASSLVGRGASSYNEQFF. In DNA, the CDR3 is TGTGCCAGCAGCTTAGTAGGGCGGGGGGCGAGCTCCTACAATGAGCAGTTCTTC.

The chain employs TRBV30 and TRBJ2-1, with D tentatively TRBD2 (6 bases). V lost 4 bases and J 12 bases, leaving 16 bases between the germline ends. CDR1 GTSNPN and CDR2 SVGIG come from the germline V gene (reference sequence). CDR3 size: 12 residues. CDR3: CAWTPGDSVQFF. Written as DNA, the CDR3 is TGTGCCTGGACCCCGGGAGACTCGGTGCAGTTCTTC.

The rearrangement joins TRBV5-1 to TRBJ2-5; 12 positions agree with TRBD2. CDR1 and CDR2 (germline): SGHRS, YFSETQ. This CDR3 is built from 15 residues. V gave up 0 bases and J gave up 5 bases; unmatched junction bases: 2. CDR3 sequence: CASSLGLAGAETQYF. The CDR3 DNA follows: TGCGCCAGCAGCTTGGGACTAGCGGGGGCTGAGACCCAGTACTTC. Drawing the rest from reference TRBV5-1 and TRBJ2-5, the complete variable domain is KAGVTQTPRYLIKTRGQQVTLSCSPISGHRSVSWYQQTPGQGLQFLFEYFSETQRNKGNFPGRFSGRQFSNSRSEMNVSTLELGDSALYLCASSLGLAGAETQYFGPGTRLLVL.

The chain combines TRBV18 with TRBJ1-6; TRBD1 aligns across 9 bases. The V and J ends lost 2 bases and 7 bases, in that order; junction bases with no gene match: 3. Germline CDR1 and CDR2: KGHSH and LQKENI. There are 15 residues in the CDR3. CDR3 sequence (DNA): TGTGCCAGCTCACCAAGCGGGACAGGGAATTCACCCCTCCACTTT. Translation gives CASSPSGTGNSPLHF.

The gene calls are TRBV11-2 and TRBJ1-1; a possible D gene is TRBD1 (5 bases). This CDR3 is 13 amino acids long. Germline assignment: CDR1 SGHAT and CDR2 FQNNGV. V lost 8 bases, J lost 5 bases, and 15 bases lay in between. CDR3 nucleotides: TGTGCCAGCGGGGGGAAAGGGTTTACTGAAGCTTTCTTT. It translates to CASGGKGFTEAFF.

The rearrangement links TRBV2 to TRBJ2-7, with TRBD2 identical over 14 bases. The CDR3 is 15 residues long. V lost 6 bases, J lost 4 bases, and 5 bases stayed unmatched. In germline, CDR1 is SNHLY, CDR2 FYNNEI. CDR3 sequence reads: CASSPRTSGGYEQYF. CDR3 sequence (DNA): TGTGCCAGCAGCCCTCGGACTAGCGGGGGGTACGAGCAGTACTTC.

This chain connects TRBV11-2 to TRBJ2-7; D is unresolved. The CDR3 is made up of 16 amino acids. Germline CDR1 is SGHAT and CDR2 is FQNNGV. The ends were cut back, 3 bases at V and 0 bases at J, with 15 bases in the middle. The CDR3 DNA follows: TGTGCCAGCAGCTTTGCCCAAAACAGTTACTCCTACGAGCAGTACTTC. Its translation: CASSFAQNSYSYEQYF.

The chain is built from TRBV14 and TRBJ1-2, with 12 nucleotides matching TRBD1. The CDR3 runs 17 residues. V was pared by 6 bases and J by 5 bases, with 13 bases of the junction left unmatched. The germline V gene has CDR1 SGHDN and CDR2 FVKESK. The CDR3 sequence is CASSPTPGTGGRYGYTF. The CDR3 bases are TGTGCCAGCAGTCCAACTCCCGGGACAGGGGGCCGGTATGGCTACACCTTC.

The chain uses TRBV19 and TRBJ1-5; tentatively, D is TRBD1 (5 bases). Germline CDR1 LNHDA, CDR2 SQIVND (reference sequence). This CDR3 has 15 residues. The V gene lost 2 bases and the J gene lost 7 bases, with 15 bases spanning the gap. The CDR3 sequence: CASSIKGPGKQPQHF. CDR3 nucleotide sequence: TGTGCCAGTAGTATAAAGGGCCCAGGGAAACAGCCCCAGCATTTT.

This CDR3 is CASSESGTYEKLFF. In DNA form, the CDR3 reads TGCGCCAGCAGTGAGTCGGGGACTTATGAAAAACTGTTTTTT. The genes are TRBV10-2 and TRBJ1-4, with a weak D call TRBD1 (5 bases). The CDR3 runs to 14 residues. The V gene's germline CDR1 is WSHSY and CDR2 SAAADI. V was shortened by 0 bases and J by 6 bases, with 8 bases between the two germline ends.